This T cell receptor (beta chain) was obtained from a study of cytomegalovirus exposure and HLA in healthy donors. The ends lost 2 bases at V and 5 bases at J; junction bases unmatched: 4. Germline V gene sequence: CDR1 SGHKS, CDR2 YYEKEE (reference sequence). This CDR3 spans 14 amino acids. Study-wide results and caveats: An observed cluster of highly shared sequence variants was recorded as a likely sequencing artifact.

PCR amplification relied on 60 Vbeta primers (plus 13 Jbeta primers). Assay used: immunoSEQ multiplex PCR; TCRdb lists only in-frame clones, some missing. In the table there are under 130,000 clones, 83% of which are singletons. This clone was seen once. The antigen remains undetermined. The TCR comes from a man in his late teens or twenties in good health and CMV-seronegative. Sequenced material: PBMCs. The genes are TRBV5-5 and TRBJ2-1, with 7 bases fitting TRBD1. The CDR3 DNA follows: TGTGCCAGCAGCTTTCGACAGGGAGACAATGAGCAGTTCTTC. This encodes CASSFRQGDNEQFF.